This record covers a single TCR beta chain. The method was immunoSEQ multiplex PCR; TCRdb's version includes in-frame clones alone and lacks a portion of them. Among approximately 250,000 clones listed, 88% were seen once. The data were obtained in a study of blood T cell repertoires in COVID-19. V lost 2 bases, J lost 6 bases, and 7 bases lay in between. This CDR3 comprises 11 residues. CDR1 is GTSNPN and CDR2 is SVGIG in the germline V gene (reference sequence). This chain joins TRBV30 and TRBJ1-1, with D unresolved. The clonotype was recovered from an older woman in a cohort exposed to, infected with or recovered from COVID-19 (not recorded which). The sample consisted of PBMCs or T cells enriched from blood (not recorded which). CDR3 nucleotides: TGTGCCTGGAGTCTAGGTGCTGAAGCTTTCTTT. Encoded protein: CAWSLGAEAFF.